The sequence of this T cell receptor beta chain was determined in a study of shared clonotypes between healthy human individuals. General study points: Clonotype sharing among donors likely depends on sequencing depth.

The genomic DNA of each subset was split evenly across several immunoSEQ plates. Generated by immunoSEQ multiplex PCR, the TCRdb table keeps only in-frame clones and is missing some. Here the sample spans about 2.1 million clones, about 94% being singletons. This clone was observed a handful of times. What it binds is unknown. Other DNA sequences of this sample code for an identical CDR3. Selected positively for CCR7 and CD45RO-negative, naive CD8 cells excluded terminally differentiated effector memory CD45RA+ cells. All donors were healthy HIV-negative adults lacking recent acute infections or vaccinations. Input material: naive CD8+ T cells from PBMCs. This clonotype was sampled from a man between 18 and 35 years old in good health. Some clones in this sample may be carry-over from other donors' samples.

CDR3 DNA: TGTGCCAGCAGTTTATCCGCAGGGAGGAACACTGAAGCTTTCTTT. Translated, it gives CASSLSAGRNTEAFF. The chain combines TRBV28 with TRBJ1-1; TRBD1 is a possible D gene (5 bases). Trimming pared 1 base from V and 1 base from J, leaving 10 bases between. Per the germline V gene, CDR1 is MDHEN and CDR2 is SYDVKM. The CDR3 is made up of 15 amino acids.